The 21 T cell receptor beta chains listed next were all sequenced from one sample in a study of shared clonotypes between healthy human individuals (TCRdb year 2020). The method behind the library was the immunoSEQ multiplex PCR assay. Here the immuneACCESS table is served through TCRdb, limited to in-frame sequences with V and J called. Missing clones are a known gap in these copies; in checked studies unresolved V genes cover under half, and the rest lacks a known reason. In all, the sample holds 2 million to 2.5 million clones, and roughly 93% of those were seen once. The ten largest clonotypes hold roughly 0.36% of the sample. The material sequenced was naive CD4+ T cells from PBMCs. This specimen's cell subset or site label, interpreted: CD45RA+ positively selected. These receptors came from a man in his late teens or twenties in good health. Some clones in this sample may be carry-over from other donors' samples.

This clone was found once. The junction shows a germline mismatch at one end, possibly a read error. J is TRBJ1-2 and V is TRBV6-5; the match to TRBD1 covers 12 bases. Germline CDR1 is MNHEY and CDR2 is SVGAGI. The CDR3 has 13 amino acids. The CDR3 DNA sequence: TGTGCCAGCAGGGGGACAGGGGGCTATCCCCCTCTCTTC. Translation gives CASRGTGGYPPLF.

Turning to this clone: Other DNA sequences in this sample translate to the same CDR3. This sequence joins TRBV6-5 and TRBJ2-7; D is unclear. Trimming left V 0 bases short and J 6 bases short, with 9 bases between. The V gene's germline CDR1 is MNHEY and CDR2 SVGAGI. This CDR3 region has 13 residues. The CDR3 DNA reads TGTGCCAGCAGTTACTCGAACAGCCCCGAGCAGTACTTC. Encoded protein: CASSYSNSPEQYF.

The table lists this clone with a count of one. The chain couples TRBV6-6 to TRBJ1-6; 9 positions match TRBD1. The junction had 5 bases not matched to a gene; V was cut back by 2 bases and J by 9 bases. The length of the CDR3 is 15 residues. The germline CDR1 and CDR2 sequences are MNHNY and SVGAGI (reference sequence). CDR3 sequence reads: CASSYPGQGSSPLHF. CDR3 sequence (DNA): TGTGCCAGCAGTTACCCGGGACAGGGCTCTTCACCCCTCCACTTT.

The J gene is TRBJ1-5, the V gene TRBV6-5; no clear D. In germline, CDR1 is MNHEY, CDR2 SVGAGI. This CDR3 region has 14 residues. The ends were cut back, 4 bases at V and 3 bases at J, with 10 bases in the middle. The CDR3 here is CASSLTRFNQPQHF. CDR3 nucleotides: TGTGCCAGCAGTTTAACAAGGTTCAATCAGCCCCAGCATTTT.

V is TRBV10-2 and J is TRBJ2-2; D perhaps matches TRBD1 (5 bases). The germline V gene encodes CDR1 WSHSY and CDR2 SAAADI. CDR3 length equals 14 residues. The germline V and J ends were trimmed by 4 bases and 7 bases, with 13 bases remaining between them. CDR3 sequence: CASSVSGIGGELFF. CDR3 DNA sequence: TGCGCCAGCAGTGTCTCAGGGATCGGCGGGGAGCTGTTTTTT.

V gene TRBV5-4 combines with J gene TRBJ2-5; 9 positions match TRBD2. CDR3 size: 14 residues. The ends lost 5 bases at V and 4 bases at J; junction bases unmatched: 6. The V gene's germline CDR1 is SGHNT and CDR2 YYREEE (reference sequence). The CDR3 DNA reads as TGTGCCAGCAGTATAGCGGGAGTTGGAGAGACCCAGTACTTC. As protein: CASSIAGVGETQYF.

V is TRBV28 and J is TRBJ2-2, with 9 bases fitting TRBD2. The V gene's germline CDR1 is MDHEN and CDR2 SYDVKM. This CDR3 comprises 17 residues. Trimming took 3 bases from V and 3 from J; bases not matched to a gene: 8. CDR3: CASSLVSGSSDTGELFF. CDR3 bases: TGTGCCAGCAGTTTGGTTAGCGGGAGTTCGGACACCGGGGAGCTGTTTTTT.

The V gene is TRBV11-2, the J gene TRBJ2-1, with 7 nucleotides matching TRBD1. The J segment lost 5 bases and the V segment lost 1 base, leaving 5 bases of the junction unmatched. Germline V CDR1 and CDR2: SGHAT, FQNNGV. This CDR3 spans 15 amino acids. CDR3 loop: CASSLVRDSNNEQFF. The CDR3 DNA follows: TGTGCCAGCAGCTTAGTACGGGACAGTAACAATGAGCAGTTCTTC.

This chain connects TRBV5-1 to TRBJ2-7; D may be TRBD1 (5 bases). The CDR3 runs to 14 residues. The V end was cut by 0 bases, the J end by 2 bases, with 9 bases between. CDR1 and CDR2 (germline): SGHRS, YFSETQ. CDR3 amino acids: CASSLGQPAYEQYF. The CDR3 bases are TGCGCCAGCAGCTTGGGACAGCCCGCCTACGAGCAGTACTTC.

This clone was detected only once. Additional DNA sequences in this sample encode the identical CDR3. The rearrangement links TRBV5-1 to TRBJ1-3, with D possibly TRBD1 on 6 matching bases. CDR1 is SGHRS and CDR2 is YFSETQ in the germline V gene. The CDR3 consists of 14 residues. The V and J ends lost 3 bases and 2 bases respectively, with 9 bases between them. The CDR3 reads CASSSGTPGNTIYF. CDR3 DNA: TGCGCCAGCAGCTCCGGGACACCTGGAAACACCATATATTTT.

The chain joins TRBV5-1 to TRBJ1-1, with D uncertain. V lost 4 bases, J lost 7 bases, and 14 bases lay in between. Germline V gene sequence: CDR1 SGHRS, CDR2 YFSETQ. The CDR3 is 13 residues long. CDR3: CASSPHHLNEAFF. Here the CDR3 DNA reads TGCGCCAGCAGCCCGCACCACCTTAATGAAGCTTTCTTT.

The chain is built from TRBV15 and TRBJ2-3, with 8 bases matching TRBD2. This CDR3 has 17 residues. Germline V lookup: CDR1 LNHNV, CDR2 YYDKDF (reference sequence). V shed 0 bases, J shed 2 bases, and the junction held 7 bases outside the gene matches. The CDR3 bases are TGTGCCACCAGCAGAGAACGCAGCGGGAGTTTCACAGATACGCAGTATTTT. It specifies CATSRERSGSFTDTQYF.

The chain links TRBV2 to TRBJ2-7; possible D gene TRBD1, 6 bases. Deletions cut 2 bases from V and 5 bases from J, with 10 bases between. Germline CDR1 SNHLY, CDR2 FYNNEI. The CDR3 has 13 residues. Here the CDR3 reads CASSEQGIHEQYF. CDR3 DNA sequence: TGTGCCAGCAGTGAACAGGGGATACACGAGCAGTACTTC.

The chain employs TRBV7-2 and TRBJ2-1; D not certain. V lost 0 bases to trimming and J lost 2 bases, with 8 bases between them. This CDR3 contains 15 residues. Germline V gives CDR1 SGHTA, CDR2 FQGNSA. CDR3 sequence: CASSLALLAYNEQFF. In nucleotides, the CDR3 is TGTGCCAGCAGCTTAGCCCTCCTAGCCTACAATGAGCAGTTCTTC.

This clone was seen a single time. The chain is built from TRBV4-1 and TRBJ2-1; 7 nucleotides align to TRBD2. The germline CDR1 and CDR2 sequences are MGHRA and YSYEKL. The CDR3 is 18 amino acids. Trimming removed 1 base from V and 0 bases from J; junction bases left unmatched: 9. The DNA of the CDR3 is TGCGCCAGCAGCCAAGGGCACGGGCGGGAGAGCTCCTACAATGAGCAGTTCTTC. Translated, it gives CASSQGHGRESSYNEQFF.

The chain employs TRBV18 and TRBJ2-1; TRBD2 is a possible D gene (6 bases). Germline values: CDR1 KGHSH, CDR2 LQKENI. There are 14 residues in the CDR3. Between the trimmed V and J ends, which lost 7 bases and 3 bases, there was a span of 13 bases. The CDR3, as DNA: TGTGCCAGCTTCACCGTGGGGGGCTACAATGAGCAGTTCTTC. Its protein product is CASFTVGGYNEQFF.

The count of this clone is one. The genes are TRBV6-6 and TRBJ2-1; no reliable D call. The germline V gene has CDR1 MNHNY and CDR2 SVGAGI (reference sequence). The V and J ends lost 0 bases and 8 bases respectively, with 8 bases between them. This CDR3 has 13 amino acids. The CDR3 nucleotides read TGTGCCAGCAGTTACTCGGCACTGTATGAGCAGTTCTTC. Protein: CASSYSALYEQFF.

V gene TRBV11-3 combines with J gene TRBJ2-2, with 11 nucleotides matching TRBD2. The CDR3 covers 17 residues. Germline assignment: CDR1 SGHNT and CDR2 YENEEA. After removal of 5 bases from V and 3 bases from J, the junction contained 8 bases not matched to a gene. The CDR3 protein is CASSPQKTSGDTGELFF. The DNA for the CDR3 is TGTGCCAGCAGCCCTCAAAAGACTAGCGGGGACACCGGGGAGCTGTTTTTT.

This clone showed up just a few times. The V and J genes are TRBV6-1 and TRBJ2-5; no firm D call. Germline V gene data show CDR1 as MNHNS and CDR2 as SASEGT. The germline V and J ends were trimmed by 6 bases and 5 bases, with 4 bases remaining between them. This CDR3 comprises 10 residues. The CDR3 DNA reads TGTGCCAGCAGCGGCGAGACCCAGTACTTC. This encodes CASSGETQYF.

J is TRBJ2-3 and V is TRBV27; D remains unclear. Between the trimmed V and J ends, which lost 7 bases and 6 bases, there was a span of 17 bases. Germline V gives CDR1 MNHEY, CDR2 SMNVEV (reference sequence). The CDR3 is 14 amino acids. The CDR3 protein is CASTIRTPLDTQYF. The CDR3 nucleotides are TGTGCCAGCACAATCCGGACGCCGTTGGATACGCAGTATTTT.

The V and J genes are TRBV5-6 and TRBJ2-2; 15 bases fit TRBD2. Germline V lookup: CDR1 SGHDT, CDR2 YYEEEE. V was clipped by 0 bases and J by 5 bases; unmatched bases: 5. This CDR3 spans 18 amino acids. The CDR3 DNA follows: TGTGCCAGCAGCTTGGTGGGACTAGCGGGAGGTCCGACCGGGGAGCTGTTTTTT. It codes for CASSLVGLAGGPTGELFF.